This entry describes one T cell receptor beta chain. The clone's antigen remains unknown. No base quality values were provided; no much bigger clone lies one nucleotide off. This specimen belongs to a study of T cell responses to AZD1222 COVID-19 vaccine (dated by TCRdb to about 2021). With respect to the entire study: AZD1222 recipients given second doses at about 4 weeks or at about 12 weeks were pooled, since spike-specific TCR depth and breadth were not found to differ between the two schedules. TCR sequencing was performed for 230 to 250 trial participants, of whom some 200 were given two doses of AZD1222 and approximately 25 were given two doses of MenACWY control vaccine. Trial participants were enrolled by age into 18-55, 56-69 and 70-plus year subgroups, with around 150, 28 and 57 TCR-sequenced participants respectively.

Summary of the overall study and its limitations: Because no day 14 peak-response samples were available, repertoires were characterized only after the peak T cell response. Nearly half of unique spike-specific TCRs reportedly recognized epitopes outside regions mutated in the B.1.351 and B.1.1.7 variants. CD4 TCRs associated with the vaccine covered the entire spike protein, and the dominant responses were in regions 160-218 and 743-854. Conclusions about previously exposed vaccinees were limited because only a handful of AZD1222 recipients were SARS-CoV-2 seropositive at baseline. The 56-69-year group was small, and its depth increase did not reach significance, likely because of low power. Participants were mostly white British and included more females than males, and it was suggested by the authors that clonal diversity may have been underestimated. A significant rise in spike-specific TCR breadth and depth was observed after two AZD1222 doses relative to day 0 and relative to MenACWY recipients.

The CDR3 regions of human TCRbeta chains were subjected to immunosequencing. Per the authors' processing: TCRs in the repertoires were compared against a reference library of SARS-CoV-2-specific TCRs that had been generated with the MIRA antigen-specificity platform. Breadth meant the fraction of unique TCRs that were SARS-CoV-2-associated, whereas depth meant the fraction of total T cells that were SARS-CoV-2-associated. Using the MIRA data, each spike-specific TCR was assigned both to the spike region to which the TCR was reactive and to a CD4 or CD8 class. Log10-transformed breadth and depth values were compared by one-way ANOVA with Sidak's multiple comparisons tests. Here the immuneACCESS table is served through TCRdb, limited to in-frame sequences with V and J called. Missing clones are a known gap in these copies; in checked studies unresolved V genes cover under half, and the rest lacks a known reason. The DNA was the basis for D and trimming; V, J and clone size are from that table. This sample gives about 180,000 clones in total; approximately 88% of them show up just once. The ten most abundant clones make up about 1.5% of the sample.

CDR1 and CDR2, looked up from the germline V gene, are SGHRS and YFSETQ. Including the terminal cysteine and phenylalanine, the CDR3 comprises 15 residues. The read is trimmed to its CDR3 DNA, 45 bases read in frame from base 1. Unmatched junction bases come to 4, with V trimmed by 3 bases and J by 5 bases. The sample's time point label, decoded: baseline before first vaccination. Vaccinee samples came from UK trials COV001 and COV002, including a single-blind randomized controlled phase 2/3 trial of AZD1222 (ChAdOx1 nCoV-19) in healthy adults. For TCRbeta chain sequencing, PBMC samples were collected from trial participants at day 0 and at day 28 after the second dose.

The specimen comprised peripheral blood, sampled on day 0 of AZD1222 vaccination. The chain couples TRBV5-1 to TRBJ2-2; a stretch of 10 junction bases matches TRBD2. This clonotype was sampled from an adult in good health. The CDR3 sequence is CASSSTAGGTGELFF. The bases read TGCGCCAGCAGCTCGACAGCGGGAGGGACCGGGGAGCTGTTTTTT. Extended through the reference TRBV5-1 and TRBJ2-2 proteins, this CDR3 yields the full variable domain: KAGVTQTPRYLIKTRGQQVTLSCSPISGHRSVSWYQQTPGQGLQFLFEYFSETQRNKGNFPGRFSGRQFSNSRSEMNVSTLELGDSALYLCASSSTAGGTGELFFGEGSRLTVL.